This TCR beta chain was observed in a study of human T cells and chemical hapten exposure. The CDR3 runs 14 residues. Germline CDR1 reads SNHLY; CDR2 reads FYNNEI. J was trimmed by 1 base and V by 7 bases; bases with no gene match: 3. Described time point: patch test 1, 2 weeks after DPC sensitization. Treatment here: therapeutic diphenylcyclopropenone sensitization with weekly scalp DPC. The starting material, unfractionated whole blood, was used for total RNA extraction. Per the study methods: TCRs per sample had a median of approximately 88,000 and ranged from roughly 23,224 to 700,000. One entry per CDR3 protein, called by TCRdb with MiXCR from the RACE reads. In this record, the V and J calls reflect TCRdb's handling and not the investigators' own analysis. The profile covers some 180,000 distinct CDR3 sequences, with 20% to 25% appearing a single time and approximately 6.7% taken by the ten largest.

Sequencing used whole blood, obtained in connection with sensitization to the hapten diphenylcyclopropenone (DPC). J is TRBJ2-1 and V is TRBV2; the match to TRBD2 covers 8 bases. The TCR sequence derives from a woman aged 50 to 60 with alopecia areata. Some clones in this sample may be carry-over from other donors' samples. The chain's CDR3 is CASMAGGSYNEQFF. CDR3 sequence (DNA): TGTGCCAGCATGGCGGGAGGATCCTACAATGAGCAGTTCTTC.